The T cell receptor (beta chain) under discussion was sequenced for a study of beta chain features in type 1 diabetes. Whole-study context: Patients and healthy donors were similar in age, gender and cell yields. The samples had about 100,000,000 sorted cells examined in all.

On this clone itself: Its antigen remains unidentified.

The entirety of the isolated RNA underwent reverse transcription, so expressed TCRB transcripts were sequenced. The method was immunoSEQ multiplex PCR; TCRdb's version includes in-frame clones alone and lacks a portion of them. The sample has hundreds of thousands of clones; around 15% are singletons. CD4+ naive, central memory, regulatory and stem cell-like memory subsets were isolated by sorting on CD45RO/CCR7/CD25/CD127/CD95/CD27. The ends were cut back, 7 bases at V and 5 bases at J, with 14 bases in the middle. The CDR3 runs to 14 residues. Germline values: CDR1 LNHDA, CDR2 SQIVND (reference sequence). Study-wide results and caveats: TCRB CDR3s were moderately but significantly shorter in Type 1 diabetes patients in all four CD4+ subsets.

The TCR comes from a young man in good health. Sequencing input: central memory CD4+ T cells from blood. The rearrangement joins TRBV19 to TRBJ2-2; D is unresolved. DNA of the CDR3: TGTGCCAGTACCCTAAGGGTTTGGACCGGGGAGCTGTTTTTT. It encodes CASTLRVWTGELFF.